The 32 T cell receptor beta chains presented below share a single source sample, sequenced in a study of cytomegalovirus exposure and HLA in healthy donors. The PCR made use of 60 Vbeta and 13 Jbeta primers. Profiling relied on immunoSEQ multiplex PCR, and the TCRdb table lists in-frame clones only, not all of them. The sample has around 160,000 clones; approximately 71% are singletons. The sequenced sample consisted of PBMCs. The source is a male donor in good health and CMV-seronegative.

CDR3 nucleotides: TGTGCCAGCAGTGACTCGAGCGGGGCCATACATGAGCAGTTCTTC. Protein sequence: CASSDSSGAIHEQFF. The chain has TRBV6-4 and TRBJ2-1, with 7 bases lining up with TRBD2. The trim removed 0 bases at V and 8 bases at J, leaving 7 bases unmatched. This CDR3 region has 15 residues. Germline values: CDR1 MRHNA, CDR2 SNTAGT.

This chain joins TRBV4-1 and TRBJ2-3, with 8 bases that match TRBD2. In germline, CDR1 is MGHRA, CDR2 YSYEKL. The CDR3 sequence is 19 residues long. V dropped 0 bases and J dropped 0; count of bases not matched to a gene: 11. CDR3 sequence: CASSQDPGRGVSSTDTQYF. In DNA, the CDR3 is TGCGCCAGCAGCCAAGACCCGGGGCGGGGGGTGAGTAGCACAGATACGCAGTATTTT.

This chain connects TRBV2 to TRBJ2-7, with D perhaps TRBD2 (6 bases). Trimming pared 3 bases from V and 6 bases from J, leaving 18 bases between. Germline V CDR1 and CDR2: SNHLY, FYNNEI. This CDR3 spans 15 amino acids. The DNA of the CDR3 is TGTGCCAGCAGTGATGCACTAGCACAGCCTAGCGAGCAGTACTTC. Protein product: CASSDALAQPSEQYF.

This clone was seen a handful of times. The gene calls are TRBV5-4 and TRBJ2-4; tentative D call: TRBD1 (5 bases). Germline CDR1 is SGHNT and CDR2 is YYREEE (reference sequence). The CDR3 extends over 13 amino acids. The CDR3 is CASCRQGKNIQYF. For the CDR3, the DNA is TGTGCTTCGTGCCGGCAGGGCAAAAACATTCAGTACTTC.

V usage is TRBV6-1 and J usage is TRBJ1-5; D gene unclear. This CDR3 comprises 15 residues. Germline CDR1 and CDR2: MNHNS and SASEGT. The V end was cut by 6 bases, the J end by 2 bases, with 14 bases between. The CDR3 loop is CASSLLWGGNQPQHF. In DNA form, the CDR3 reads TGTGCCAGCAGCCTTCTATGGGGAGGCAATCAGCCCCAGCATTTT.

This clone was counted a few times. The V call is TRBV15, the J call TRBJ2-7, with D possibly matching TRBD1 (6 bases). Trimming removed 0 bases from V and 0 bases from J, with 9 bases in between. The CDR3 has 15 amino acids. Germline-derived CDR1 and CDR2 are LNHNV and YYDKDF (reference sequence). The CDR3 nucleotides are TGTGCCACCAGCAGAGACGGGACAAACTCCTACGAGCAGTACTTC. Translated: CATSRDGTNSYEQYF.

This rearrangement joins TRBV19 to TRBJ1-5; TRBD1 agrees at 10 bases. The CDR3 length is 16 residues. Germline V gives CDR1 LNHDA, CDR2 SQIVND (reference sequence). V lost 1 base and J lost 10; bases outside the gene matches: 10. CDR3 loop: CASSIAPGTGVGPQHF. The CDR3, as DNA: TGTGCCAGTAGTATAGCCCCCGGGACAGGGGTGGGTCCCCAGCATTTT. Filled out from reference TRBV19 and TRBJ1-5, the complete variable domain reads DGGITQSPKYLFRKEGQNVTLSCEQNLNHDAMYWYRQDPGQGLRLIYYSQIVNDFQKGDIAEGYSVSREKKESFPLTVTSAQKNPTAFYLCASSIAPGTGVGPQHFGDGTRLSIL.

The rearrangement uses TRBV19 and TRBJ1-4; D might be TRBD1 (5 bases). There are 16 residues in the CDR3. V lost 6 bases and J lost 6, with 20 bases in between. Germline loops: CDR1 LNHDA, CDR2 SQIVND (reference sequence). CDR3 sequence reads: CASSPGGGAEDEKLFF. The DNA of the CDR3 is TGTGCCAGTAGCCCCGGGGGAGGGGCAGAGGATGAAAAACTGTTTTTT.

This chain links TRBV7-2 with TRBJ2-3; TRBD2 aligns across 10 bases. This CDR3 is 16 amino acids long. V lost 1 base to trimming and J lost 1 base; unmatched junction nucleotides: 2. Germline-derived CDR1 and CDR2 are SGHTA and FQGNSA. This CDR3 reads CASSLGTSGRTDTQYF. The CDR3 coding sequence is TGTGCCAGCAGCTTAGGGACTAGCGGACGCACAGATACGCAGTATTTT.

The rearrangement joins TRBV9 to TRBJ2-3; 12 bases fit TRBD2. The CDR3 is 16 residues long. Germline CDR1 and CDR2: SGDLS and YYNGEE. J gave up 4 bases and V 0 bases, and 3 bases lay outside the gene matches. DNA for the CDR3: TGTGCCAGCAGCGTAGGGACTAGCGGGATTTCAGATACGCAGTATTTT. Residues: CASSVGTSGISDTQYF.

This chain links TRBV2 with TRBJ2-2, with a possible D match to TRBD1 (6 bases). Germline CDR1 and CDR2: SNHLY and FYNNEI. Between the trimmed V and J ends, which lost 6 bases and 4 bases, there was a span of 15 bases. This CDR3 is 15 amino acids long. CDR3 sequence (DNA): TGTGCCAGCAGGGACGGGATGGGGGCCACCGGGGAGCTGTTTTTT. Protein sequence: CASRDGMGATGELFF.

The chain combines TRBV18 with TRBJ2-5; weak D call: TRBD1 (5 bases). The germline V gene encodes CDR1 KGHSH and CDR2 LQKENI. V lost 2 bases and J lost 1, with 8 bases in between. The CDR3 contains 14 residues. CDR3 DNA: TGTGCCAGCTCACCAGGGGCGATCCAAGAGACCCAGTACTTC. Translated, it gives CASSPGAIQETQYF. Using reference TRBV18 and TRBJ2-5 for the parts outside the CDR3, the full variable domain is NAGVMQNPRHLVRRRGQEARLRCSPMKGHSHVYWYRQLPEEGLKFMVYLQKENIIDESGMPKERFSAEFPKEGPSILRIQQVVRGDSAAYFCASSPGAIQETQYFGPGTRLLVL.

V is TRBV2 and J is TRBJ2-3, with 7 bases matching TRBD1. Germline CDR1 and CDR2: SNHLY and FYNNEI. With V trimmed by 8 bases and J by 3 bases, 8 bases remained unmatched. The CDR3 runs to 14 residues. CDR3 residues: CASVQGTSTDTQYF. The CDR3 nucleotides read TGTGCCAGCGTACAGGGGACGTCAACAGATACGCAGTATTTT. The full variable domain, its missing parts supplied by reference TRBV2 and TRBJ2-3, is EPEVTQTPSHQVTQMGQEVILRCVPISNHLYFYWYRQILGQKVEFLVSFYNNEISEKSEIFDDQFSVERPDGSNFTLKIRSTKLEDSAMYFCASVQGTSTDTQYFGPGTRLTVL.

CDR3 sequence reads: CASSFTGGERDGYTF. CDR3 bases: TGTGCCAGCAGCTTCACGGGTGGGGAGAGGGATGGCTACACCTTC. This chain uses TRBV7-9 with TRBJ1-2; D is ambiguous. Per the germline V gene, CDR1 is SEHNR and CDR2 is FQNEAQ (reference sequence). The CDR3 consists of 15 residues. Deletions cut 3 bases from V and 6 bases from J, with 17 bases between.

This chain uses TRBV5-8 with TRBJ1-5; 9 nucleotides line up with TRBD1. Trimming took 0 bases from V and 4 from J; bases not matched to a gene: 5. The CDR3 consists of 16 residues. Per the germline V gene, CDR1 is SGHTS and CDR2 is YDEGEE. The CDR3 reads CASSLGTGVRNQPQHF. The CDR3, as DNA: TGTGCCAGCAGCTTGGGGACAGGGGTGAGGAATCAGCCCCAGCATTTT.

This clone has only a few counts. The chain has TRBV6-5 and TRBJ2-3, with TRBD1 matching over 9 bases. CDR1 is MNHEY, CDR2 SVGAGI, per germline. This CDR3 contains 15 residues. Losses at the gene ends were 4 bases for V and 6 bases for J; bases not matched to a gene: 8. The CDR3 coding sequence is TGTGCCAGCAGTTCCTCCGGGACAGGGAGTGATACGCAGTATTTT. It specifies CASSSSGTGSDTQYF.

This clone showed up just once. The chain carries TRBV4-3 and TRBJ2-1, with 7 bases identical to TRBD2. The CDR3 runs to 16 residues. CDR1 and CDR2 from the germline V gene are LGHNA and YSLEER. The junction had 10 bases not matched to a gene; V was cut back by 1 base and J by 7 bases. The CDR3 reads CASSQGVGAGRNEQFF. The CDR3 coding sequence is TGCGCCAGCAGCCAAGGGGTGGGAGCGGGAAGAAATGAGCAGTTCTTC.

The rearrangement joins TRBV29-1 to TRBJ2-7, with a possible D match to TRBD2 (7 bases). The CDR3 is 11 residues long. The V gene lost 3 bases and the J gene lost 8 bases, with 11 bases spanning the gap. CDR1 SQVTM and CDR2 ANQGSEA come from the germline V gene. The CDR3 nucleotides are TGCAGCGTTGAGGGGGGGGCCCAGCAGTACTTC. Its protein is CSVEGGAQQYF.

The chain is built from TRBV11-2 and TRBJ2-1; D gene uncertain. The germline CDR1 and CDR2 sequences are SGHAT and FQNNGV. Trimming took 4 bases from V and 2 from J, leaving 12 bases between them. The CDR3 has 15 residues. The CDR3 DNA reads TGTGCCAGCAGCTCCCCCGAGCGTCCCTACAATGAGCAGTTCTTC. Amino acid sequence: CASSSPERPYNEQFF. The whole variable domain, filled in from reference TRBV11-2 and TRBJ2-1, reads EAGVAQSPRYKIIEKRQSVAFWCNPISGHATLYWYQQILGQGPKLLIQFQNNGVVDDSQLPKDRFSAERLKGVDSTLKIQPAKLEDSAVYLCASSSPERPYNEQFFGPGTRLTVL.

The genes are TRBV19 and TRBJ2-1; 10 bases are a match to TRBD2. V was clipped by 7 bases and J by 5 bases; unmatched bases: 11. Per the germline V gene, CDR1 is LNHDA and CDR2 is SQIVND (reference sequence). The length of the CDR3 is 16 residues. The DNA of the CDR3 is TGTGCCAGTACCCCATTAGGACTAGCGGCCGACAATGAGCAGTTCTTC. This encodes CASTPLGLAADNEQFF.

The V call is TRBV28, the J call TRBJ1-1; D is unclear. Looked up from germline, CDR1 is MDHEN and CDR2 is SYDVKM. This CDR3 region has 12 residues. Trimming removed 3 bases from V and 0 bases from J, with 2 bases in between. The CDR3 coding sequence is TGTGCCAGCAGTTTCATGAACACTGAAGCTTTCTTT. As protein: CASSFMNTEAFF.

The chain couples TRBV6-1 to TRBJ2-1; 8 positions agree with TRBD2. Germline CDR1 reads MNHNS; CDR2 reads SASEGT. V shed 6 bases and J 3 bases; nucleotides not matched to a gene: 7. The CDR3 is made up of 15 amino acids. The CDR3 loop is CASSKGGTSYNEQFF. CDR3 bases: TGTGCCAGCAGCAAAGGAGGGACTAGCTACAATGAGCAGTTCTTC.

This chain joins TRBV7-3 and TRBJ1-5; TRBD1 aligns across 10 bases. Germline CDR1 SGHTA, CDR2 FQGTGA. This CDR3 spans 15 amino acids. Trimming at V came to 3 bases and at J to 2 bases, leaving 1 base not matched to a gene. The CDR3 protein is CASSLTGGGNQPQHF. The DNA of the CDR3 is TGTGCCAGCAGCTTGACAGGGGGCGGCAATCAGCCCCAGCATTTT.

The chain has TRBV7-9 and TRBJ2-1; D gene unclear. The CDR3 sequence is 12 residues long. Germline CDR1 is SEHNR and CDR2 is FQNEAQ (reference sequence). V was pared by 1 base and J by 8 bases, with 6 bases between. CDR3 DNA sequence: TGTGCCAGCAGCTTAGGATCGGATGAGCAGTTCTTC. This codes for CASSLGSDEQFF.

This chain uses TRBV21-1 with TRBJ1-4. TRBV21-1 is termed a pseudogene. This CDR3 region has 17 residues. CDR3 amino acids: CASSKPGPTATNEKLFF. The CDR3 nucleotides are TGTGCCAGCAGCAAACCGGGTCCGACTGCAACTAATGAAAAACTGTTTTTT.

This sequence joins TRBV30 and TRBJ2-7; 7 positions agree with TRBD2. The CDR3 covers 13 residues. J gave up 5 bases and V 4 bases, and 8 bases lay outside the gene matches. Germline values: CDR1 GTSNPN, CDR2 SVGIG (reference sequence). The CDR3 is CAWNPAGVHEQYF. The DNA of the CDR3 is TGTGCCTGGAACCCCGCGGGAGTCCACGAGCAGTACTTC.

The chain carries TRBV5-1 and TRBJ2-3; possibly TRBD2 for D (6 bases). The CDR3 covers 14 residues. The ends were cut back, 2 bases at V and 0 bases at J, with 7 bases in the middle. CDR1 and CDR2 from the germline V gene are SGHRS and YFSETQ. For the CDR3, the DNA is TGCGCCAGCAGCTTTAGCGGAAGCACAGATACGCAGTATTTT. It encodes CASSFSGSTDTQYF.

The rearrangement uses TRBV27 and TRBJ2-3; TRBD2 aligns across 9 bases. The CDR3 is 15 residues long. Trimming took 5 bases from V and 4 from J; bases not matched to a gene: 7. The germline CDR1 and CDR2 sequences are MNHEY and SMNVEV (reference sequence). The CDR3 sequence is CASSPIAGASDTQYF. In nucleotides, the CDR3 is TGTGCCAGCAGTCCGATAGCGGGAGCCTCAGATACGCAGTATTTT.

V usage is TRBV2 and J usage is TRBJ1-1; no clear D. The length of the CDR3 is 13 residues. Per the germline V gene, CDR1 is SNHLY and CDR2 is FYNNEI. Trimming cost V 10 bases and J 0 bases, with 12 bases left between them. As DNA, the CDR3 is TGTGCCATCAGGACGGAGATGAACACTGAAGCTTTCTTT. It translates to CAIRTEMNTEAFF.

CDR3 sequence reads: CASSQVNSPNYGYTF. CDR3 sequence (DNA): TGCGCCAGCAGCCAAGTGAATAGTCCGAACTATGGCTACACCTTC. This sequence joins TRBV4-1 and TRBJ1-2; D gene uncertain. Per the germline V gene, CDR1 is MGHRA and CDR2 is YSYEKL. CDR3 size: 15 residues. V was pared by 1 base and J by 2 bases, with 11 bases between.

This chain joins TRBV14 and TRBJ2-7, with D unclear. The V gene's germline CDR1 is SGHDN and CDR2 FVKESK. This CDR3 has 13 residues. V lost 5 bases, J lost 3 bases, and 11 bases lay in between. The CDR3 nucleotides read TGTGCCAGCAGCTACAGACCGAACTACGAGCAGTACTTC. Translated: CASSYRPNYEQYF.

The table lists this clone with a count of one. The chain links TRBV19 to TRBJ2-1; TRBD2 matches 7 bases. The CDR3 loop spans 14 amino acids. The V gene's germline CDR1 is LNHDA and CDR2 SQIVND (reference sequence). Trimming cost V 6 bases and J 3 bases; bases outside gene matches: 5. The CDR3 DNA follows: TGTGCCAGTAGGGCGGGGGTAAACTACAATGAGCAGTTCTTC. This translates into CASRAGVNYNEQFF.